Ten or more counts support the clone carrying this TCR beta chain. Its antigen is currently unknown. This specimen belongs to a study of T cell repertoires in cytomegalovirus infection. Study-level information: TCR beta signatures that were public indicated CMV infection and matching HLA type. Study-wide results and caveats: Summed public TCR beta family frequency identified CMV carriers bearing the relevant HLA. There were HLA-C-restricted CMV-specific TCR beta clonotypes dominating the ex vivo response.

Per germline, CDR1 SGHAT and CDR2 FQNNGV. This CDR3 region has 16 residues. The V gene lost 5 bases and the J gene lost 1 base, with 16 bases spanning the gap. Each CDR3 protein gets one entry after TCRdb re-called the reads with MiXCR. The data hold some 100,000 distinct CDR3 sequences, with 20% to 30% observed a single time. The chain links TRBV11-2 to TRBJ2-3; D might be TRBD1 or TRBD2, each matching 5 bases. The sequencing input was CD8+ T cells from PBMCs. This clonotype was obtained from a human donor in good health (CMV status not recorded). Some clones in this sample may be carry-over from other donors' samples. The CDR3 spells CASSRGSLGGTDTQYF. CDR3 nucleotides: TGTGCCAGCAGCCGTGGTTCCCTGGGGGGCACAGATACGCAGTATTTT. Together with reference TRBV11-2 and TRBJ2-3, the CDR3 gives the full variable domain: EAGVAQSPRYKIIEKRQSVAFWCNPISGHATLYWYQQILGQGPKLLIQFQNNGVVDDSQLPKDRFSAERLKGVDSTLKIQPAKLEDSAVYLCASSRGSLGGTDTQYFGPGTRLTVL.